These 22 T cell receptor beta chains originate from one sample sequenced in a study of regulatory T cells in long-lasting Graves disease. Through Arm-PCR of CDR3 regions and iRepertoire HTBI primers, TCR beta libraries were built. TCRdb re-called the multiplex PCR reads through MiXCR, storing one row per CDR3 protein. Among roughly 610,000 distinct CDR3 sequences listed, about 16% were seen once. Time point indicated: newly diagnosed GD, antithyroid drugs for less than 3 months. TCR sequences were obtained from RNA taken from PBMCs. These data were likewise used in another study, on T cells in Graves' hyperthyroidism and ophthalmopathy.

The sequences come from peripheral blood mononuclear cells (PBMCs), collected at new diagnosis, from a patient treated with antithyroid drugs. The origin of the receptors is a man aged 18 to 29 with Graves disease.

V usage is TRBV18 and J usage is TRBJ2-7, with TRBD2 identical over 7 bases. Germline trimming cut 2 bases from V and 3 bases from J; bases unmatched to any gene: 4. The CDR3 loop spans 14 amino acids. CDR1 and CDR2 (germline): KGHSH, LQKENI. CDR3 region: CASSPTSDDYEQYF. The CDR3 nucleotides are TGTGCCAGCTCACCAACTAGCGACGACTACGAGCAGTACTTC.

There are many counts of this clonotype. The chain is built from TRBV12-3 or TRBV12-4 and TRBJ1-5; D remains ambiguous. The V end lost 2 bases, the J end lost 5 bases, and 7 bases lay between the germline ends. The CDR3 contains 13 residues. The CDR3, as DNA: TGTGCCAGCAGTTTATATCCCGATCAGCCCCAGCATTTT. Translated: CASSLYPDQPQHF.

DNA of the CDR3: TGCAGTGCAACAAACAGGTTATGGCGAGAGACCCAGTACTTC. Amino acid sequence: CSATNRLWRETQYF. This rearrangement joins TRBV20-1 to TRBJ2-5; tentatively, D is TRBD1 (5 bases). This CDR3 is 14 amino acids long. Germline values: CDR1 DFQATT, CDR2 SNEGSKA (reference sequence). Trimming cost V 6 bases and J 4 bases, with 18 bases left between them.

This clonotype was counted ten times or more. CDR3 residues: CASSQLAGGSDEQFF. The CDR3 coding sequence is TGTGCCAGCAGCCAACTAGCGGGAGGTTCCGATGAGCAGTTCTTC. The V and J genes are TRBV6-1 and TRBJ2-1; 12 nucleotides agree with TRBD2. Germline V gene sequence: CDR1 MNHNS, CDR2 SASEGT. The J segment lost 8 bases and the V segment lost 6 bases, leaving 8 bases of the junction unmatched. CDR3 length: 15 residues.

The V and J genes are TRBV4-1 and TRBJ2-7, with 14 bases that match TRBD2. V was clipped by 4 bases and J by 5 bases; unmatched bases: 7. The V gene's germline CDR1 is MGHRA and CDR2 YSYEKL. The length of the CDR3 is 16 residues. The CDR3: CASSPQGTSGSNEQYF. The CDR3 nucleotides are TGCGCCAGCAGCCCTCAGGGGACTAGCGGGAGCAACGAGCAGTACTTC.

The chain recombines TRBV7-9 with TRBJ2-2; 8 bases map to TRBD1. The V gene's germline CDR1 is SEHNR and CDR2 FQNEAQ (reference sequence). The CDR3 covers 18 residues. Trimming at V came to 5 bases and at J to 5 bases, leaving 16 bases not matched to a gene. The CDR3 is CASSDTLLGQGGTGELFF. CDR3 nucleotide sequence: TGTGCCAGCAGCGACACCCTCCTCGGACAGGGAGGAACCGGGGAGCTGTTTTTT.

This clonotype was seen a few times. The rearrangement joins TRBV30 to TRBJ2-1; the D is unclear. The CDR3 covers 13 residues. Per the germline V gene, CDR1 is GTSNPN and CDR2 is SVGIG (reference sequence). The V end was cut by 4 bases, the J end by 0 bases, with 7 bases between. The CDR3 is CAWIASSYNEQFF. In nucleotides, the CDR3 is TGTGCCTGGATCGCGAGCTCCTACAATGAGCAGTTCTTC. The variable domain in full, with the rest retrieved from reference TRBV30 and TRBJ2-1, is SQTIHQWPATLVQPVGSPLSLECTVEGTSNPNLYWYRQAAGRGLQLLFYSVGIGQISSEVPQNLSASRPQDRQFILSSKKLLLSDSGFYLCAWIASSYNEQFFGPGTRLTVL.

V usage is TRBV7-6 and J usage is TRBJ2-1; TRBD1 matches at 10 bases. V shed 1 base, J shed 5 bases, and the junction held 2 bases outside the gene matches. CDR1 is SGHVS, CDR2 FNYEAQ, per germline. The length of the CDR3 is 15 residues. Written as DNA, the CDR3 is TGTGCCAGCAGCTTAGGGGACAGGGGAAACAATGAGCAGTTCTTC. This codes for CASSLGDRGNNEQFF.

The V and J genes are TRBV10-1 and TRBJ2-1; D remains ambiguous. Trimming removed 2 bases from V and 0 bases from J, with 8 bases in between. From germline, CDR1 is WNHNN and CDR2 SYGVQD (reference sequence). This CDR3 has 15 residues. CDR3 amino acids: CASSEGISSYNEQFF. In nucleotides, the CDR3 is TGCGCCAGCAGTGAGGGGATAAGCTCCTACAATGAGCAGTTCTTC.

This clonotype was detected only a few times. V usage is TRBV4-1 and J usage is TRBJ1-1, with unresolved D. Per germline, CDR1 MGHRA and CDR2 YSYEKL. The CDR3 runs to 13 residues. Between the trimmed V and J ends, which lost 3 bases and 6 bases, there was a span of 11 bases. CDR3 sequence reads: CASSHHDFPEAFF. The CDR3 nucleotides read TGCGCCAGCAGCCATCATGACTTCCCTGAAGCTTTCTTT.

The chain couples TRBV19 to TRBJ1-2; 8 bases agree with TRBD1. The ends lost 4 bases at V and 4 bases at J; junction bases unmatched: 8. The CDR3 spans 15 residues. CDR1 is LNHDA, CDR2 SQIVND, per germline (reference sequence). CDR3 coding DNA: TGTGCCAGTAGTACGACCGGGACAGGAAGCTATGGCTACACCTTC. Protein: CASSTTGTGSYGYTF.

This clonotype was counted ten times or more. This chain links TRBV10-3 with TRBJ1-1; D is possibly TRBD1 (5 bases). CDR3 length: 12 residues. Germline V lookup: CDR1 ENHRY, CDR2 SYGVKD. Trimming left V 3 bases short and J 9 bases short, with 11 bases between. CDR3 sequence (DNA): TGTGCCATCAGTGACAGGGAGGCCCAAGCTTTCTTT. Its translation is CAISDREAQAFF.

This clonotype showed up many times. J is TRBJ2-1 and V is TRBV12-3 or TRBV12-4; D perhaps matches TRBD1 (6 bases). The length of the CDR3 is 16 residues. V was clipped by 4 bases and J by 4 bases, with 17 bases between them. CDR3 nucleotide sequence: TGTGCCAGCAGTTCCCCCAACAGGGCGGGTTACAATGAGCAGTTCTTC. Protein sequence: CASSSPNRAGYNEQFF.

This clonotype was detected only once. The chain couples TRBV20-1 to TRBJ2-5; the D is unclear. The CDR3 length is 11 residues. Trimming took 6 bases from V and 7 from J, leaving 12 bases between them. The germline gives CDR1 DFQATT, CDR2 SNEGSKA (reference sequence). The CDR3 region is CSASIHGTQYF. Here the CDR3 DNA reads TGCAGTGCATCAATCCATGGGACCCAGTACTTC.

In its sample, this clonotype was seen a few times. The CDR3 nucleotides read TGTGCCAGCACCTTAATAGTGATTAGCGGGAAAGGGTGGAACAATGAGCAGTTCTTC. Its protein product is CASTLIVISGKGWNNEQFF. The J gene is TRBJ2-1, the V gene TRBV12-3 or TRBV12-4, with 8 bases that match TRBD2. The V gene end was trimmed by 7 bases and the J gene end by 5 bases; junction bases not matched to a gene: 22. The CDR3 totals 19 residues.

The gene calls are TRBV4-1 and TRBJ1-1; possible D gene TRBD1, 5 bases. Trimming left V 2 bases short and J 6 bases short, with 13 bases between. The CDR3 is 14 residues long. CDR1 and CDR2 from the germline V gene are MGHRA and YSYEKL. The CDR3 bases are TGCGCCAGCAGCCAACCCCCCAGGGCCCCTGAAGCTTTCTTT. Translation: CASSQPPRAPEAFF.

This clonotype was found many times. The CDR3 is CASSKAAVSSYEQYF. The CDR3 nucleotides read TGTGCCAGTAGTAAAGCGGCTGTTAGCTCCTACGAGCAGTACTTC. The chain combines TRBV19 with TRBJ2-7; maybe TRBD2 (5 bases). The CDR3 spans 15 residues. V was cut by 4 bases and J by 0 bases, with 13 bases left in between. The germline V gene encodes CDR1 LNHDA and CDR2 SQIVND (reference sequence).

This clonotype was seen ten or more times. This chain uses TRBV12-3 or TRBV12-4 with TRBJ2-4; no definite D call. Trimming stripped 2 bases from V and 7 bases from J, with 12 bases between. The length of the CDR3 is 14 residues. The DNA of the CDR3 is TGTGCCAGCAGTTTAAGGTCCCAAGGGAACATTCAGTACTTC. Translation gives CASSLRSQGNIQYF.

This clonotype was found many times. The chain carries TRBV11-2 and TRBJ2-7; D gene unclear. Germline CDR1 SGHAT, CDR2 FQNNGV. CDR3 length equals 12 residues. V gave up 5 bases and J gave up 5 bases, with 10 bases separating them. The CDR3 spells CASSPQSHEQYF. The CDR3, as DNA: TGTGCCAGCAGCCCCCAGAGCCACGAGCAGTACTTC.

This clonotype was seen at least ten times. The rearrangement uses TRBV25-1 and TRBJ1-2, with 8 bases matching TRBD1. Germline V gene data show CDR1 as MGHDK and CDR2 as SYGVNS. With 7 bases clipped from V and 4 bases from J, the junction kept 11 bases outside the gene matches. There are 15 residues in the CDR3. CDR3 region: CASTGGTGGGYGYTF. The CDR3 region has the DNA TGTGCCAGCACCGGAGGCACAGGGGGAGGCTATGGCTACACCTTC.

In this sample, this clonotype turned up many times. The CDR3 region is CASSPRQGGGYTF. The CDR3 DNA follows: TGTGCCAGCAGCCCAAGACAGGGAGGTGGCTACACCTTC. V is TRBV7-2 and J is TRBJ1-2; 7 positions match TRBD1. This CDR3 has 13 residues. V shed 5 bases and J 7 bases; nucleotides not matched to a gene: 7. Germline lookup yields CDR1 SGHTA and CDR2 FQGNSA.

This clonotype was detected ten times or more. The chain combines TRBV20-1 with TRBJ2-3; 8 bases fit TRBD2. The CDR3 has 15 residues. Germline assignment: CDR1 DFQATT and CDR2 SNEGSKA (reference sequence). V lost 0 bases to trimming and J lost 6 bases; unmatched junction nucleotides: 8. The CDR3 DNA reads as TGCAGTGCTAGAGAACGATCGGGAGGGTTTGATACGCAGTATTTT. Translating it yields CSARERSGGFDTQYF.